A single sample gave rise to the 2 T cell receptor beta chains below, sequenced in a study of blood T cell repertoires in COVID-19. Repertoires were generated with immunoSEQ multiplex PCR, while TCRdb's copy carries only in-frame clones and drops some. This sample has about 46,000 clones, with roughly nine tenths found just once. Sequences were obtained from PBMCs or T cells enriched from blood (not recorded which). The receptors were sampled from a woman in her 50s who had recovered from COVID-19.

This CDR3 reads CAGNSGTGYEQYF. The CDR3, as DNA: TGTGCCGGAAACTCCGGGACTGGCTACGAGCAGTACTTC. The rearrangement uses TRBV2 and TRBJ2-7, with a weak D call TRBD2 (6 bases). Germline V gives CDR1 SNHLY, CDR2 FYNNEI. CDR3 length equals 13 residues. V was trimmed by 11 bases and J by 3 bases, leaving 17 bases between them.

V is TRBV2 and J is TRBJ2-2, with TRBD1 identical over 10 bases. Germline lookup yields CDR1 SNHLY and CDR2 FYNNEI. This CDR3 is 15 amino acids long. V lost 5 bases to trimming and J lost 6 bases; unmatched junction nucleotides: 6. CDR3 nucleotide sequence: TGTGCCAGCAGTTACCGGGACAGGGGTGCCGGGGAGCTGTTTTTT. Its translation is CASSYRDRGAGELFF.